One sample yielded the 20 T cell receptor beta chains listed below, sequenced in a study of response to subunit inactivated influenza vaccine. One entry per CDR3 protein, called by TCRdb with MiXCR from the RT-PCR reads. The sample has under 950,000 distinct CDR3 sequences; around 20% are singletons. The sample here was PBMCs from blood, taken about 5 days after vaccination. These receptors were obtained from a man in his forties or fifties who received an inactivated influenza vaccine.

This chain connects TRBV6-1 to TRBJ2-7; D ambiguous. Germline CDR1 and CDR2: MNHNS and SASEGT. The CDR3 is made up of 13 amino acids. V lost 5 bases to trimming and J lost 1 base, with 9 bases between them. In DNA form, the CDR3 reads TGTGCCAGCAGTACCATTAGATCCTACGAGCAGTACTTC. Encoded protein: CASSTIRSYEQYF.

A few counts support this clonotype. This chain joins TRBV11-2 and TRBJ2-5; D might be TRBD1 (5 bases). Germline CDR1 reads SGHAT; CDR2 reads FQNNGV. Trimming pared 0 bases from V and 2 bases from J, leaving 13 bases between. The CDR3 is 16 residues long. CDR3 amino acids: CASSLDVQDLQETQYF. The DNA of the CDR3 is TGTGCCAGCAGCTTAGATGTACAGGACCTTCAAGAGACCCAGTACTTC.

This clonotype was counted a few times. V gene TRBV21-1 combines with J gene TRBJ2-4; the table gives TRBD1 as D, unverified against the DNA. TRBV21-1 is listed as a pseudogene. This CDR3 contains 17 residues. The CDR3 loop is CASSGRQEPLAKNIQYF. CDR3 in DNA: TGTGCCAGCAGCGGACGACAGGAGCCCTTAGCCAAAAACATTCAGTACTTC.

The rearrangement joins TRBV29-1 to TRBJ1-1; no clear D gene. The CDR3 extends over 13 amino acids. The germline V gene encodes CDR1 SQVTM and CDR2 ANQGSEA. The V end was cut by 4 bases, the J end by 5 bases, with 14 bases between. The CDR3 sequence: CSVVYGAGTEAFF. CDR3 DNA sequence: TGCAGCGTTGTTTACGGAGCGGGAACTGAAGCTTTCTTT.

The chain carries TRBV27 and TRBJ1-2, with 9 bases lining up with TRBD1. CDR1 and CDR2 from the germline V gene are MNHEY and SMNVEV (reference sequence). The trim removed 3 bases at V and 3 bases at J, leaving 2 bases unmatched. The CDR3 is made up of 14 amino acids. DNA for the CDR3: TGTGCCAGCAGTTTCGGACAGGGGTACTATGGCTACACCTTC. Translation: CASSFGQGYYGYTF.

The rearrangement joins TRBV20-1 to TRBJ2-5; no reliable D call. This CDR3 is 17 amino acids long. Germline-derived CDR1 and CDR2 are DFQATT and SNEGSKA (reference sequence). V dropped 0 bases and J dropped 2 bases, with 19 bases sitting between them. The CDR3 loop is CSARDIQPVGIQETQYF. The CDR3 DNA reads as TGCAGTGCTAGAGATATACAGCCGGTGGGCATACAAGAGACCCAGTACTTC.

The V call is TRBV28, the J call TRBJ1-1; D is uncertain. V was shortened by 6 bases and J by 5 bases, with 16 bases between the two germline ends. Germline CDR1 reads MDHEN; CDR2 reads SYDVKM. CDR3 length equals 14 residues. The CDR3 sequence is CASRLRELRTEAFF. In DNA, the CDR3 is TGTGCCAGCAGACTAAGAGAACTGAGGACTGAAGCTTTCTTT.

The sample holds a few counts of this clonotype. CDR3 DNA: TGTGCCAGCAGTTACTCAACTAGCGGACCCGCCTACGAGCAGTACTTC. It codes for CASSYSTSGPAYEQYF. The chain links TRBV6-5 to TRBJ2-7; 8 bases map to TRBD2. Trimming at V came to 0 bases and at J to 2 bases, leaving 6 bases not matched to a gene. The CDR3 runs 16 residues. Germline V gene sequence: CDR1 MNHEY, CDR2 SVGAGI.

In its sample, this clonotype was seen a few times. J is TRBJ1-2 and V is TRBV10-3, with D tentatively TRBD1 (6 bases). The V end lost 10 bases, the J end lost 9 bases, and 15 bases lay between the germline ends. The CDR3 totals 11 residues. Germline values: CDR1 ENHRY, CDR2 SYGVKD. DNA of the CDR3: TGTGCCACCGGAACAGGGAACAGCTACACCTTC. This encodes CATGTGNSYTF.

This clonotype was seen more than once but under ten times. CDR3 loop: CATSRTTLAGVYNEQFF. For the CDR3, the DNA is TGTGCCACCAGCAGAACTACACTAGCGGGAGTTTACAATGAGCAGTTCTTC. V gene TRBV15 combines with J gene TRBJ2-1, with TRBD2 identical over 11 bases. The ends lost 2 bases at V and 4 bases at J; junction bases unmatched: 7. This CDR3 has 17 residues. Germline V gene lookup returns CDR1 LNHNV and CDR2 YYDKDF (reference sequence).

The sample holds many counts of this clonotype. The rearrangement uses TRBV5-1 and TRBJ2-3; D is unclear. Germline loops: CDR1 SGHRS, CDR2 YFSETQ. Trimming took off 5 bases at V and 2 bases at J, with 9 bases between the two ends. The CDR3 covers 13 residues. The CDR3, as DNA: TGCGCCAGCAGGGACCTTTACACAGATACGCAGTATTTT. Translated: CASRDLYTDTQYF.

This clonotype has a handful of counts. The chain combines TRBV24-1 with TRBJ1-5; no definite D call. Trimming shortened V by 2 bases and J by 1 base, and 14 bases separated the two germline ends. The germline CDR1 and CDR2 sequences are KGHDR and SFDVKD. This CDR3 has 17 amino acids. CDR3 nucleotide sequence: TGTGCCACCAGTGATTCGGCCTTCAGTGGAAGCAATCAGCCCCAGCATTTT. It codes for CATSDSAFSGSNQPQHF.

This clonotype was recorded a few times. This sequence joins TRBV4-2 and TRBJ2-1; 8 nucleotides agree with TRBD1. The V segment lost 2 bases and the J segment 5 bases; nucleotides outside the gene matches: 11. The germline V gene encodes CDR1 LGHNA and CDR2 YNFKEQ. CDR3 length: 17 amino acids. In DNA, the CDR3 is TGTGCCAGCAGCCAACCGATGGGACAGGACTTCCACAATGAGCAGTTCTTC. This sequence encodes CASSQPMGQDFHNEQFF.

The chain combines TRBV27 with TRBJ2-6, with D possibly matching TRBD2 (6 bases). The germline V gene encodes CDR1 MNHEY and CDR2 SMNVEV (reference sequence). This CDR3 has 19 amino acids. Trimming cost V 1 base and J 0 bases, with 16 bases left between them. CDR3 amino acids: CASSLFGGIQDSGANVLTF. The DNA of the CDR3 is TGTGCCAGCAGTTTATTTGGAGGGATACAGGACTCTGGGGCCAACGTCCTGACTTTC. Filled out from reference TRBV27 and TRBJ2-6, the complete variable domain reads EAQVTQNPRYLITVTGKKLTVTCSQNMNHEYMSWYRQDPGLGLRQIYYSMNVEVTDKGDVPEGYKVSRKEKRNFPLILESPSPNQTSLYFCASSLFGGIQDSGANVLTFGAGSRLTVL.

The CDR3: CASSSLLLGSYNEQFF. CDR3 nucleotides: TGTGCCAGCAGTTCCTTACTACTAGGCTCCTACAATGAGCAGTTCTTC. The chain uses TRBV6-2 or TRBV6-3 and TRBJ2-1, with a weak D call TRBD2 (5 bases). Germline V gene data show CDR1 as MNHEY and CDR2 as SVGEGT. The CDR3 length is 16 residues. The ends were cut back, 4 bases at V and 0 bases at J, with 13 bases in the middle.

The J gene is TRBJ1-1, the V gene TRBV7-2, with D maybe TRBD1 (6 bases). V was shortened by 5 bases and J by 4 bases, with 17 bases between the two germline ends. Looked up from germline, CDR1 is SGHTA and CDR2 is FQGNSA. The CDR3 consists of 15 residues. The CDR3 sequence: CASSPRGRGRTEAFF. Here the CDR3 DNA reads TGTGCCAGCAGCCCTAGGGGCCGGGGGCGCACTGAAGCTTTCTTT.

This clonotype has just a few counts. V is TRBV29-1 and J is TRBJ1-1, with unresolved D. Germline V gives CDR1 SQVTM, CDR2 ANQGSEA. With 0 bases removed from V and 0 bases from J, the gap between germline ends came to 5 bases. This CDR3 region has 13 residues. The CDR3 region is CSVEDSMNTEAFF. CDR3 coding DNA: TGCAGCGTTGAAGACAGCATGAACACTGAAGCTTTCTTT.

The chain is built from TRBV7-9 and TRBJ2-2; D uncertain. V was pared by 3 bases and J by 6 bases, with 20 bases between. In germline, CDR1 is SEHNR, CDR2 FQNEAQ (reference sequence). The CDR3 consists of 17 residues. As DNA, the CDR3 is TGTGCCAGCAGCTTTACCGTCTGGAAGGATCGATCCGGGGAGCTGTTTTTT. Residues: CASSFTVWKDRSGELFF.

The chain employs TRBV28 and TRBJ2-5; TRBD1 agrees at 9 bases. J was trimmed by 5 bases and V by 6 bases; bases with no gene match: 10. CDR3 length: 15 residues. Per germline, CDR1 MDHEN and CDR2 SYDVKM. The CDR3 region is CASRPGGTGRETQYF. The CDR3 DNA reads TGTGCCAGCAGACCCGGAGGGACAGGGAGGGAGACCCAGTACTTC.

This clonotype was recorded a few times. The chain is built from TRBV20-1 and TRBJ1-1, with TRBD1 as a possible D gene (6 bases). CDR1 and CDR2 (germline): DFQATT, SNEGSKA (reference sequence). The CDR3 runs 13 residues. Trimming took 4 bases from V and 3 from J, leaving 12 bases between them. This CDR3 is CSAIRAGDTEAFF. The CDR3 nucleotides are TGCAGTGCTATTCGGGCAGGGGACACTGAAGCTTTCTTT.